Below, 8 T cell receptor beta chains from the same sample are listed, as sequenced in a study of blood T cell repertoires in COVID-19. Repertoires were generated with immunoSEQ multiplex PCR, while TCRdb's copy carries only in-frame clones and drops some. The sample carries roughly 190,000 clones, more than 70% recorded once. The sample consisted of peripheral blood. The receptors come from an older woman with acute or convalescent COVID-19.

V gene TRBV3-1 (or the pseudogene TRBV3-2) combines with J gene TRBJ1-1, with D possibly TRBD1 on 5 matching bases. Trimming stripped 5 bases from V and 5 bases from J, with 15 bases between. This CDR3 spans 14 amino acids. Germline CDR1 LGHDT, CDR2 YNNKEL (reference sequence). CDR3 in DNA: TGTGCCAGCAGCTCCCTTCCGGGGGGAACTGAAGCTTTCTTT. It encodes CASSSLPGGTEAFF.

This chain uses TRBV7-8 with TRBJ2-3; TRBD1 agrees at 7 bases. Trimming at V came to 1 base and at J to 4 bases, leaving 2 bases not matched to a gene. This CDR3 contains 14 residues. Germline V gives CDR1 SGHVS, CDR2 FQNEAQ. The chain's CDR3 is CASSLVGGPDTQYF. CDR3 DNA sequence: TGTGCCAGCAGCTTAGTAGGGGGCCCAGATACGCAGTATTTT.

This clone was recorded only once. The J gene is TRBJ1-2, the V gene TRBV6-5; D is ambiguous. This CDR3 is 13 amino acids long. V was pared by 5 bases and J by 8 bases, with 15 bases between. Germline loops: CDR1 MNHEY, CDR2 SVGAGI. The chain's CDR3 is CASSPPTGNGYTF. The CDR3 DNA follows: TGTGCCAGCAGTCCCCCTACGGGAAACGGCTACACCTTC.

This clone came up a few times. The V call is TRBV6-6, the J call TRBJ1-5; weak D call: TRBD1 (5 bases). Trimming cost V 6 bases and J 1 base, with 13 bases left between them. The CDR3 has 15 amino acids. In germline, CDR1 is MNHNY, CDR2 SVGAGI (reference sequence). CDR3 residues: CASSRGEVSNQPQHF. The DNA for the CDR3 is TGTGCCAGCAGCCGAGGGGAGGTCAGCAATCAGCCCCAGCATTTT.

This clone was detected once. This chain links TRBV10-3 with TRBJ2-5; 8 nucleotides agree with TRBD2. The ends lost 10 bases at V and 5 bases at J; junction bases unmatched: 24. Germline lookup yields CDR1 ENHRY and CDR2 SYGVKD. The CDR3 is 18 residues long. The CDR3 spells CATLGRKRERGPGETQYF. As DNA, the CDR3 is TGTGCCACCCTAGGCAGGAAGCGGGAGAGGGGCCCCGGGGAGACCCAGTACTTC.

The rearrangement links TRBV7-3 to TRBJ2-1, with 14 bases aligning to TRBD2. V lost 5 bases and J lost 9; bases outside the gene matches: 6. The CDR3 is 15 amino acids. Germline V gene lookup returns CDR1 SGHTA and CDR2 FQGTGA. As DNA, the CDR3 is TGTGCCAGCAGCCCTGGACTAGCGGGAGGTACTGAGCAGTTCTTC. Its protein product is CASSPGLAGGTEQFF. The complete variable domain, with remaining parts taken from reference TRBV7-3 and TRBJ2-1, reads GAGVSQTPSNKVTEKGKYVELRCDPISGHTALYWYRQSLGQGPEFLIYFQGTGAADDSGLPNDRFFAVRPEGSVSTLKIQRTERGDSAVYLCASSPGLAGGTEQFFGPGTRLTVL.

CDR3 amino acids: CASIWDRVNTEAFF. DNA for the CDR3: TGTGCCAGCATATGGGACAGAGTGAACACTGAAGCTTTCTTT. The chain combines TRBV2 with TRBJ1-1; 7 bases fit TRBD1. Germline CDR1 is SNHLY and CDR2 is FYNNEI. Germline trimming cut 7 bases from V and 0 bases from J; bases unmatched to any gene: 5. This CDR3 spans 14 amino acids.

Note on this clone: At the DNA level, this CDR3 is encoded by other sequences in the same sample as well. The J gene is TRBJ2-5, the V gene TRBV28; TRBD1 matches at 7 bases. Per germline, CDR1 MDHEN and CDR2 SYDVKM. The J segment lost 5 bases and the V segment lost 5 bases, leaving 5 bases of the junction unmatched. The CDR3 has 13 residues. The CDR3 nucleotides are TGTGCCAGCAGTCTAGGGGGCCGGGAGACCCAGTACTTC. Protein: CASSLGGRETQYF.